This T cell receptor (beta chain) was profiled in a study of CD39 and CD103 CD8 tumor-infiltrating T cells (dated 2018 in TCRdb). Describing the broader study: Repertoire comparisons were shown for an HPV-positive HNSCC, an HPV-negative HNSCC, an ovarian cancer and a melanoma patient. Deep sequencing of TCRbeta CDR3 was used to compare the repertoires of CD8 TIL subsets, defined by CD103 and CD39, with those of peripheral memory CD8 T cells.

CDR1 and CDR2 are drawn from the germline V gene: SGHNT, YENEEA. The CDR3 spans 17 residues, from the cysteine through the phenylalanine. Just the 51-base CDR3 DNA is kept, in frame starting at base 1. After removal of 1 base from V and 5 bases from J, the junction retains 11 bases not matched to a gene. Comment on this clone: Which antigen it targets is not known. The input lacks base qualities; no much larger clone sits a single base away.

Genomic DNA was extracted with the DNeasy Blood and Tissue Kit from approximately 10,000 to 100,000 sorted cells per subset. The immunoSEQ service sequenced and mapped the TCRbeta V-J or V-D-J regions, with each sample reaching coverage above 9.5x. The study's own analysis went as follows. Analysis was restricted to productive rearrangements exported from the immunoSEQ Analyzer platform, and clonality was assessed using the 500 most abundant clones. To quantify how much repertoires overlapped between populations, both the Morisita-Horn similarity index and the Jaccard index were used. In 5 or 6 cancer patients, Morisita-Horn similarity was measured between the TCR repertoires of CD8 T-cell subsets. TCRdb took over this immuneACCESS table, retaining in-frame rearrangements with V and J assigned. Such tables are incomplete; in checked studies, under half of the missing clones stem from an unresolved V gene, and the remainder is unexplained. V, J and clone size derive from that table, while D and trimming were established from the DNA sequence. The sample records about 7,400 clones, over 50% of which are singletons. The ten largest clones represent about three fifths of the sample.

No therapy was being received by patients at the time of sample collection, although prior treatments had ranged from chemotherapy, radiotherapy, surgery and immunotherapy to none. After thawing, cells went through T lymphocyte enrichment using a negative-selection kit, with EpCAM beads added for tumor-infiltrating lymphocytes. Memory CD8 T cells were sorted as CD8+CD4-CD45RA- cells irrespective of CCR7 expression. Peripheral blood mononuclear cells were obtained using a Ficoll-Paque PLUS gradient and were cryopreserved prior to analysis. On a FACSAria II, each population was sorted to roughly 99% purity, and the resulting cell pellets were frozen for TCR sequencing with no culture step. The study at large found these results: Clonotypes from DP TILs were seldom detected in blood or uninvolved lymph node, while clonotypes from DN TILs overlapped to a large extent with peripheral memory CD8 repertoires. Compared with DN and SP CD8 TILs and with blood memory CD8 T cells, DP CD8 TILs appeared more oligoclonal, with the top 30 clonotypes covering about 56-86%.

This TCR was sampled from a human donor with head and neck squamous cell carcinoma. The specimen was CD8+ T cells sorted from blood. What this sample's cell subset or site label stands for: total memory CD8 T cells (CD45RA-CCR7+/-) from blood or uninvolved lymph node. This receptor chain uses TRBV11-3 and TRBJ2-1; TRBD1 matches 7 bases in the middle. The CDR3 loop reads CASSLGDRDSPDNEQFF. The sequenced DNA is TGTGCCAGCAGCTTAGGAGACAGGGATTCCCCTGACAATGAGCAGTTCTTC. With the portions outside the CDR3 filled from the reference TRBV11-3 and TRBJ2-1 genes, the complete variable region becomes EAGVVQSPRYKIIEKKQPVAFWCNPISGHNTLYWYLQNLGQGPELLIRYENEEAVDDSQLPKDRFSAERLKGVDSTLKIQPAELGDSAVYLCASSLGDRDSPDNEQFFGPGTRLTVL.